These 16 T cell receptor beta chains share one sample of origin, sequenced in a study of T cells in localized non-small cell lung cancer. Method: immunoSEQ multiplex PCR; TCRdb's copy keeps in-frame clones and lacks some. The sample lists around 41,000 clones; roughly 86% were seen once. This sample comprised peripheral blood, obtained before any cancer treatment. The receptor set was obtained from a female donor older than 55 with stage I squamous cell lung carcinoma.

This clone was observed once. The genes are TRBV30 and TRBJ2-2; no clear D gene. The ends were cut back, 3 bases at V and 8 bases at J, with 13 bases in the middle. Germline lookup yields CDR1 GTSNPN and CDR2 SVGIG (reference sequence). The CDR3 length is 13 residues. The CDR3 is CAWSTQQMGELFF. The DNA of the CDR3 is TGTGCCTGGAGCACCCAACAAATGGGGGAGCTGTTTTTT.

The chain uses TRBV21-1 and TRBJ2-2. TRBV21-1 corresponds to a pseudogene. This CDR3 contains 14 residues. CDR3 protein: CASLGGGGTGELFF. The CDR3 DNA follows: TGTGCCAGCCTTGGAGGAGGGGGCACCGGGGAGCTGTTTTTT.

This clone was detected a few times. CDR3: CASMRAGIAEQFF. The CDR3 DNA reads as TGTGCCAGCATGAGGGCAGGGATCGCTGAGCAGTTCTTC. This rearrangement joins TRBV6-1 to TRBJ2-1; D possibly matches TRBD1 or TRBD2 (5 bases each). Between the trimmed V and J ends, which lost 7 bases and 9 bases, there was a span of 16 bases. Looked up from germline, CDR1 is MNHNS and CDR2 is SASEGT. This CDR3 is built from 13 residues.

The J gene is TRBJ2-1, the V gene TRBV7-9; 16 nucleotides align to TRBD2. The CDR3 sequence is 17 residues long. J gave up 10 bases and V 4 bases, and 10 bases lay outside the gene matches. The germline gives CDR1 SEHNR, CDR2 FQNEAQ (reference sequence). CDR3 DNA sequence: TGTGCCAGCAGCTACGGGACTAGCGGGAGGGAACGTCGGGAGCAGTTCTTC. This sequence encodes CASSYGTSGRERREQFF. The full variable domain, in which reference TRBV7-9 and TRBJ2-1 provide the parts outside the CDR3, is DTGVSQNPRHKITKRGQNVTFRCDPISEHNRLYWYRQTLGQGPEFLTYFQNEAQLEKSRLLSDRFSAERPKGSFSTLEIQRTEQGDSAMYLCASSYGTSGRERREQFFGPGTRLTVL.

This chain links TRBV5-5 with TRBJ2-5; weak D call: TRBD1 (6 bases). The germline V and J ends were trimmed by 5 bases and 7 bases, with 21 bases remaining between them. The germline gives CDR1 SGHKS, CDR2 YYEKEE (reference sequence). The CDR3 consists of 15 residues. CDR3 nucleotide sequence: TGTGCCAGCAGTTTAACAGGGTCAGAATGGGGGACCCAGTACTTC. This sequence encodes CASSLTGSEWGTQYF.

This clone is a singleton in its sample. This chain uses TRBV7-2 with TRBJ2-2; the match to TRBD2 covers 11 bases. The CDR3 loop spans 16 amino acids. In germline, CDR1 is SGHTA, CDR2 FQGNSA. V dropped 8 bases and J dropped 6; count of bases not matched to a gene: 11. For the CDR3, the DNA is TGTGCCAGCCGGTTACCTCTAGCGGGAGGCGCCGGGGAGCTGTTTTTT. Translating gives CASRLPLAGGAGELFF.

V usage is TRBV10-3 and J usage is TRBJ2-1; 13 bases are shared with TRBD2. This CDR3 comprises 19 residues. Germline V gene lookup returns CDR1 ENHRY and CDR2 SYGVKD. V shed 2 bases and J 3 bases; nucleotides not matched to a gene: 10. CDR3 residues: CAISEPSLGLAGDYNEQFF. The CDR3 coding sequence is TGTGCCATCAGTGAGCCTTCCCTTGGACTAGCGGGAGACTACAATGAGCAGTTCTTC.

CDR3 bases: TGTGCCAGCAGCTTAGGTCCAAACCGCCCGGGAAACATTCAGTACTTC. Translating gives CASSLGPNRPGNIQYF. The chain is built from TRBV7-9 and TRBJ2-4, with unresolved D. V dropped 1 base and J dropped 6 bases, with 16 bases sitting between them. The CDR3 has 16 amino acids. Germline V gives CDR1 SEHNR, CDR2 FQNEAQ (reference sequence).

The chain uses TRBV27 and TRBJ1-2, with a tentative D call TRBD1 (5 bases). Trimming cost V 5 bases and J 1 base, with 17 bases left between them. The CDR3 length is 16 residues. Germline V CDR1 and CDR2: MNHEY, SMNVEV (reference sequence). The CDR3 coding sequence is TGTGCCAGCAGTAGAATGGGGCAGGCCCTTAACTATGGCTACACCTTC. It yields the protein CASSRMGQALNYGYTF.

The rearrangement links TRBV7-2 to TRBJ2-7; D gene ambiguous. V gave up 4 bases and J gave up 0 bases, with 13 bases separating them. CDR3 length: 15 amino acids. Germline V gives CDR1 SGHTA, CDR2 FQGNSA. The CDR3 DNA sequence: TGTGCCAGCAGCTCCCGGACGGCGAGCTCCTACGAGCAGTACTTC. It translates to CASSSRTASSYEQYF.

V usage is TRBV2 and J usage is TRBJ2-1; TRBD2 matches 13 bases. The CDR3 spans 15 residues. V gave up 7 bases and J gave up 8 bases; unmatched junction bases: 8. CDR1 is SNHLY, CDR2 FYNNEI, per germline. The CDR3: CASKGLAGVKDEQFF. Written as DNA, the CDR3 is TGTGCCAGCAAAGGACTAGCGGGAGTTAAAGATGAGCAGTTCTTC.

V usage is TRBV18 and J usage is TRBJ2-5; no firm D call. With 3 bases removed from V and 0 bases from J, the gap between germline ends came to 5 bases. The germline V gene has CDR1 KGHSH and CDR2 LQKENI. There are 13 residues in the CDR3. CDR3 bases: TGTGCCAGCTCACCCCCATACCAAGAGACCCAGTACTTC. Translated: CASSPPYQETQYF.

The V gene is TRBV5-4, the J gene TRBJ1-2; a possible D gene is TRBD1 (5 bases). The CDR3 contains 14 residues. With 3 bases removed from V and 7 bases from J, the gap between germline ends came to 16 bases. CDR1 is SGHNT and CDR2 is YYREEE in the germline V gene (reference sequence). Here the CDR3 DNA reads TGTGCCAGCAGCTGGGCGGGGGGAAGTTCTGGCTACACCTTC. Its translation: CASSWAGGSSGYTF.

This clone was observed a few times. The CDR3 region has the DNA TGTGCCAGCAGCCCCGGCAGGGCCTCCTACAATGAGCAGTTCTTC. It translates to CASSPGRASYNEQFF. The chain is built from TRBV7-9 and TRBJ2-1; perhaps TRBD1 as D (5 bases). V was shortened by 5 bases and J by 0 bases, with 11 bases between the two germline ends. Germline CDR1 SEHNR, CDR2 FQNEAQ (reference sequence). The CDR3 length is 15 residues.

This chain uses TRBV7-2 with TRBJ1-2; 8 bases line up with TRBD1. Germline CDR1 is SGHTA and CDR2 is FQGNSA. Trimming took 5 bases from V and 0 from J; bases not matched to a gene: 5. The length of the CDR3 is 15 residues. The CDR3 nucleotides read TGTGCCAGCAGCCAAGGACAGGGTGCTAACTATGGCTACACCTTC. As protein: CASSQGQGANYGYTF.

The CDR3 sequence is CASRGASGSGEQFF. The CDR3 DNA reads TGTGCCAGCCGAGGGGCTAGCGGGAGTGGTGAGCAGTTCTTC. This sequence joins TRBV7-2 and TRBJ2-1; the match to TRBD2 covers 10 bases. The CDR3 covers 14 residues. V was pared by 8 bases and J by 9 bases, with 10 bases of the junction left unmatched. Germline V gene sequence: CDR1 SGHTA, CDR2 FQGNSA.